This T cell receptor (beta chain) emerged from a study of T cells in Graves' hyperthyroidism and ophthalmopathy. The V gene's germline CDR1 is SGHAT and CDR2 FQNNGV. This CDR3 spans 17 amino acids. The V gene lost 3 bases and the J gene lost 4 bases, with 19 bases spanning the gap. RNA transcripts were the template for amplifying TCR beta CDR3 regions. Carried out on the TCR CDR3, a first-round RT-PCR used the HTBI primer set. TCRdb ran MiXCR on the multiplex PCR reads and lists one entry per CDR3 protein. There are roughly 400,000 distinct CDR3 sequences in the sample; about 14% occur only once, and approximately 29% lies in the top ten. This clonotype was detected ten times or more.

The V call is TRBV11-2, the J call TRBJ2-4; TRBD1 might be the D (5 bases). Sequencing input: blood. The TCR was taken from a man in his forties or fifties with Graves' ophthalmopathy. This CDR3 reads CASSFPAGPTPKNIQYF. Written as DNA, the CDR3 is TGTGCCAGCAGCTTCCCAGCAGGGCCAACCCCTAAAAACATTCAGTACTTC.